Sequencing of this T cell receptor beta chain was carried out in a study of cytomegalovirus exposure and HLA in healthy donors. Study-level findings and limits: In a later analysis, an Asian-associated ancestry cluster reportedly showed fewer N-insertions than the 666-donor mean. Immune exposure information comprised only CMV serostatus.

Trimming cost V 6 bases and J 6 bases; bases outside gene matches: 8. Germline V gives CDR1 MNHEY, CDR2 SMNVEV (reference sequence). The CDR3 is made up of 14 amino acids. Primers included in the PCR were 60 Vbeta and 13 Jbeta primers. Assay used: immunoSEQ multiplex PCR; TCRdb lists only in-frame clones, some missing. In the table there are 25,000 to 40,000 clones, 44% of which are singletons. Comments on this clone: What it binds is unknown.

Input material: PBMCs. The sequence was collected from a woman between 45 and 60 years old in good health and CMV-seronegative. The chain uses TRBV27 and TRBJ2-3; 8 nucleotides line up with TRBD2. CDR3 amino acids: CASSRLASRDTQYF. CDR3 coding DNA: TGTGCCAGCAGCAGACTAGCGTCAAGGGATACGCAGTATTTT.